The present entry profiles one T cell receptor beta chain with its context. The PCR used 60 V beta and 13 J beta primers. Sequencing used immunoSEQ multiplex PCR; TCRdb keeps in-frame clones, though not all of them. This table has approximately 50,000 clones, approximately 90% appearing once. This record comes from a study of glioma-infiltrating T cells after dendritic cell vaccination. Looking at the study overall: Samples are from glioblastoma patients in Phase I and II dendritic cell vaccine trials.

Indicated time point: after dendritic cell vaccination, including at tumor progression/relapse. No glioblastoma patient carried an isocitrate dehydrogenase mutation. The CDR3 has 17 amino acids. Trimming removed 3 bases from V and 3 bases from J; junction bases left unmatched: 7. From germline, CDR1 is SNHLY and CDR2 FYNNEI. This sequence was found in a human donor with glioblastoma. V and J are TRBV2 and TRBJ2-6; 8 nucleotides match TRBD2. The specimen comprised blood, sampled after dendritic cell vaccination. This chain's CDR3 is CASSEASGQVGANVLTF. The CDR3 region has the DNA TGTGCCAGCAGTGAGGCTAGCGGGCAAGTTGGGGCCAACGTCCTGACTTTC.